Detailed here is one T cell receptor beta chain. The CDR3 consists of 18 residues. The V gene's germline CDR1 is SGHRS and CDR2 YFSETQ. V trimming: 8 bases; J trimming: 3 bases; junction bases outside the gene matches: 14. These data come from a study of siplizumab effects on memory and regulatory T cells. Assay: immunoSEQ multiplex PCR; the TCRdb copy retains only in-frame clones and omits some. The table includes approximately 97,000 clones, around 90% detected once. The source material was CD4+ T cells sorted from blood. V usage is TRBV5-1 and J usage is TRBJ2-7, with 16 nucleotides matching TRBD2. This sequence was found in a human donor in good health. The CDR3 sequence: CASIRTGTSGRANYEQYF. The CDR3 coding sequence is TGCGCCAGTATACGAACCGGGACTAGCGGGAGGGCCAACTACGAGCAGTACTTC.